These T cell receptor beta chains were read from a single sample in a study of blood T cell repertoires in COVID-19. Using immunoSEQ multiplex PCR, the repertoire was profiled, and TCRdb retains in-frame clones only, with some absent. The sample carries about 320,000 clones, roughly 90% recorded once. The sample taken for sequencing was PBMCs or T cells enriched from blood (not recorded which). Receptors were obtained from a woman aged 30 to 39 who had been exposed to COVID-19. CDR3s include the opening cysteine and the closing phenylalanine or tryptophan. A D gene is named only where the DNA matches it firmly. Expanded clones are given a class, and other clones once, few, many or no size at all.

j_gene	d_gene	abundance	v_gene	len	CDR3aa	CDR3nt
TRBJ2-7	NA	NA	TRBV10-2	15	CASSGLSGGAYEQYF	TGCGCCAGCAGTGGACTATCGGGCGGGGCCTACGAGCAGTACTTC
TRBJ1-6	NA	NA	TRBV7-9	15	CASSSPEVGNSPLHF	TGTGCCAGCAGCTCCCCCGAGGTCGGTAATTCACCCCTCCACTTT
TRBJ1-2	NA	NA	TRBV5-1	15	CASSLAGDTFYGYTF	TGCGCCAGCAGCTTGGCAGGGGACACATTCTATGGCTACACCTTC
TRBJ1-2	NA	NA	TRBV4-2	16	CASSQDWATTSYGYTF	TGTGCCAGCAGCCAGGACTGGGCTACGACGAGCTATGGCTACACCTTC
TRBJ1-2	TRBD1	NA	TRBV4-1	15	CASSQVTGGDYGYTF	TGCGCCAGCAGCCAGGTAACAGGGGGCGATTATGGCTACACCTTC
TRBJ1-2	TRBD1	NA	TRBV6-5	12	CARADRTGGYTF	TGTGCCAGAGCGGACAGGACAGGTGGCTACACCTTC
TRBJ1-5	TRBD1	NA	TRBV5-5	16	CASSPFGVQGGQPQHF	TGTGCCAGCAGCCCCTTTGGAGTACAGGGGGGTCAGCCCCAGCATTTT
TRBJ2-3	NA	once	TRBV27	15	CASSHQVPGEGTQYF	TGTGCCAGCAGCCACCAAGTCCCAGGGGAAGGTACGCAGTATTTT
TRBJ1-5	NA	NA	TRBV6-5	14	CASSGLNSNQPQHF	TGTGCCAGCAGCGGACTCAATAGCAATCAGCCCCAGCATTTT
TRBJ2-2	NA	NA	TRBV7-9	17	CASSLRVGQRNTGELFF	TGTGCCAGCAGCTTACGTGTTGGACAGAGAAACACCGGGGAGCTGTTTTTT
TRBJ2-7	TRBD1	NA	TRBV11-1	13	CASSLDRGSEQYF	TGTGCCAGCAGCTTAGACAGGGGAAGCGAGCAGTACTTC
TRBJ1-4	NA	NA	TRBV4-3	15	CASSQVGGAGEKLFF	TGCGCCAGCAGCCAAGTTGGAGGGGCGGGTGAAAAACTGTTTTTT
TRBJ2-7	NA	NA	TRBV29-1	11	CSAVQSYEQYF	TGCAGCGCTGTACAGAGCTACGAGCAGTACTTC
TRBJ1-6	NA	NA	TRBV4-1	15	CASSQTGYDNSPLHF	TGCGCCAGCAGCCAAACAGGGTACGATAATTCACCCCTCCACTTT
TRBJ1-6	TRBD1	NA	TRBV28	13	CASYRQGGSPLHF	TGTGCCAGCTACCGACAGGGCGGGTCACCCCTCCACTTT
TRBJ1-2	NA	NA	TRBV6-4	12	CASSDSGAGYTF	TGTGCCAGCAGTGACTCAGGGGCCGGCTACACCTTC
TRBJ1-6	TRBD1	NA	TRBV10-3	16	CAASQGTGLLGSPLHF	TGTGCCGCCTCCCAGGGGACAGGGCTTTTGGGGTCACCCCTCCACTTT
TRBJ1-5	NA	NA	TRBV30	13	CAWSVRGRQPQHF	TGTGCCTGGAGTGTAAGGGGCCGGCAGCCCCAGCATTTT
TRBJ2-3	NA	NA	TRBV14	16	CASSPVQFLGTDTQYF	TGTGCCAGCAGCCCTGTACAGTTCCTGGGCACAGATACGCAGTATTTT
TRBJ2-2	TRBD1	NA	TRBV9	17	CASSAHGQGLNTGELFF	TGTGCCAGCAGCGCCCATGGACAGGGCCTCAACACCGGGGAGCTGTTTTTT
TRBJ1-4	TRBD1	NA	TRBV4-1	14	CASSRGTVGEKLFF	TGCGCCAGCAGCCGTGGGACAGTTGGGGAAAAACTGTTTTTT
TRBJ1-2	NA	NA	TRBV6-5	13	CASSPGRGHGYTF	TGTGCCAGCAGCCCCGGCAGGGGACATGGCTACACCTTC
TRBJ1-5	NA	NA	TRBV6-1	14	CASSEGGGNQPQHF	TGTGCCAGCAGCGAAGGCGGGGGCAATCAGCCCCAGCATTTT
TRBJ1-2	NA	NA	TRBV14	14	CASSQAPGNYGYTF	TGTGCCAGCAGCCAAGCGCCCGGGAACTATGGCTACACCTTC
TRBJ2-2	TRBD2	NA	TRBV5-1	16	CASTRLADPNTGELFF	TGCGCCAGCACAAGACTAGCGGATCCGAACACCGGGGAGCTGTTTTTT
TRBJ2-1	TRBD2	NA	TRBV5-1	16	CASSRRTSGGYNEQFF	TGCGCCAGCAGCCGTAGGACTAGCGGGGGCTACAATGAGCAGTTCTTC
TRBJ2-5	NA	NA	TRBV29-1	12	CSVKQLQETQYF	TGCAGCGTTAAACAGCTCCAAGAGACCCAGTACTTC
TRBJ2-4	NA	once	TRBV5-5	14	CASSAGGLGNIQYF	TGTGCCAGCAGCGCCGGGGGGCTGGGAAACATTCAGTACTTC
TRBJ2-3	TRBD2	NA	TRBV10-3	16	CATRLAGGPSTDTQYF	TGTGCCACTCGACTAGCGGGAGGTCCTAGCACAGATACGCAGTATTTT
TRBJ1-2	NA	NA	TRBV6-5	14	CASSYSGGKGGYTF	TGTGCCAGCAGTTACTCGGGGGGGAAGGGTGGCTACACCTTC
TRBJ2-5	NA	NA	TRBV1	15	CTSSPWTSLGETQYF	TGCACCAGCAGCCCATGGACTAGCTTGGGCGAGACCCAGTACTTC
TRBJ2-2	NA	NA	TRBV29-1	15	CSVELWETNTGELFF	TGCAGCGTTGAATTGTGGGAGACGAACACCGGGGAGCTGTTTTTT
TRBJ1-2	TRBD1	NA	TRBV10-3	14	CAIAGTDQSGGYTF	TGTGCCATAGCAGGGACAGATCAATCGGGGGGCTACACCTTC
TRBJ2-4	TRBD1	NA	TRBV2	14	CASSDRVSKNIQYF	TGTGCCAGCAGCGACAGGGTCAGCAAAAACATTCAGTACTTC
TRBJ1-2	NA	NA	TRBV9	13	CASSEQGYEGYTF	TGTGCCAGCAGCGAACAGGGTTATGAAGGCTACACCTTC
TRBJ1-5	NA	NA	TRBV28	14	CASSLGGGNQPQHF	TGTGCCAGCAGCCTCGGGGGGGGCAATCAGCCCCAGCATTTT
TRBJ1-1	NA	NA	TRBV30	14	CAWSLQSLNTEAFF	TGTGCCTGGAGCTTACAGAGTTTGAACACTGAAGCTTTCTTT
TRBJ1-5	NA	NA	TRBV15	16	CATSRDRPRGGQPQHF	TGTGCCACCAGCAGAGATCGTCCGCGGGGGGGTCAGCCCCAGCATTTT
TRBJ1-4	NA	NA	TRBV7-9	14	CASSSLSTNEKLFF	TGTGCCAGCAGCTCCCTCTCAACTAATGAAAAACTGTTTTTT
TRBJ1-5	NA	NA	TRBV25-1	15	CASSERGGAGQPQHF	TGTGCCAGCAGTGAAAGGGGGGGGGCAGGCCAGCCCCAGCATTTT
TRBJ2-2	NA	NA	TRBV25-1	16	CASSGRARGNTGELFF	TGTGCCAGCAGTGGCCGGGCTAGGGGGAACACCGGGGAGCTGTTTTTT
TRBJ2-7	TRBD2	NA	TRBV4-2	18	CASSQASSGGGSSHEQYF	TGTGCCAGCAGCCAAGCCTCTAGCGGGGGGGGCAGTTCCCACGAGCAGTACTTC
TRBJ1-1	TRBD1	NA	TRBV10-3	16	CAIRGAGGIWDTEAFF	TGTGCCATCAGGGGGGCAGGGGGCATCTGGGACACTGAAGCTTTCTTT
TRBJ1-6	TRBD1	NA	TRBV7-8	17	CASSLVVTGVFDSPLHF	TGTGCCAGCAGCTTAGTCGTTACAGGGGTATTTGATTCACCCCTCCACTTT